These 7 T cell receptor beta chains were sequenced from one sample in a study of T-cell memory formation after mild COVID-19. TCRdb analysed the 5' RACE reads with MiXCR anew, one entry per CDR3 protein. The data contain approximately 350,000 distinct CDR3 sequences, 13% to 15% of them singletons. Sequenced: PBMCs or a T cell subset sorted from them (not recorded which). These receptors all come from a man aged 18-30 years who had mild COVID-19 (a few samples of this study predate the infection). Cell type and time point are not known.

The CDR3 region is CASSPLTGVNEKLFF. DNA of the CDR3: TGTGCCAGCTCACCTTTGACAGGGGTAAATGAAAAACTGTTTTTT. The rearrangement joins TRBV18 to TRBJ1-4; 8 nucleotides line up with TRBD1. The germline CDR1 and CDR2 sequences are KGHSH and LQKENI. This CDR3 contains 15 residues. The J segment lost 5 bases and the V segment lost 3 bases, leaving 5 bases of the junction unmatched.

This clonotype was observed a handful of times. The V and J genes are TRBV4-2 and TRBJ1-2, with unresolved D. Germline values: CDR1 LGHNA, CDR2 YNFKEQ. This CDR3 has 15 residues. V was trimmed by 0 bases and J by 2 bases, leaving 10 bases between them. In DNA, the CDR3 is TGTGCCAGCAGCCAAGACGAGCGGGGAAACTATGGCTACACCTTC. Its translation is CASSQDERGNYGYTF.

The chain joins TRBV10-3 to TRBJ1-2; TRBD1 is a possible D gene (5 bases). The V gene's germline CDR1 is ENHRY and CDR2 SYGVKD. This CDR3 has 15 residues. Trimming cost V 4 bases and J 3 bases, with 15 bases left between them. DNA for the CDR3: TGTGCCATCAGTGTCAAAGGTCAGGGAGACTATGGCTACACCTTC. Protein product: CAISVKGQGDYGYTF.

The rearrangement links TRBV11-2 to TRBJ2-1; TRBD1 aligns across 9 bases. CDR3 size: 14 residues. Germline V gene sequence: CDR1 SGHAT, CDR2 FQNNGV. Trimming cost V 5 bases and J 9 bases; bases outside gene matches: 8. This CDR3 is CASSPPDRGPEQFF. The CDR3 bases are TGTGCCAGCAGCCCGCCGGACAGGGGTCCTGAGCAGTTCTTC.

V and J are TRBV7-2 and TRBJ2-5; D may be TRBD2 (6 bases). The CDR3 totals 15 residues. Trimming shortened V by 0 bases and J by 0 bases, and 8 bases separated the two germline ends. The germline V gene encodes CDR1 SGHTA and CDR2 FQGNSA. Here the CDR3 reads CASSLAGGYQETQYF. The CDR3 nucleotides are TGTGCCAGCAGCTTAGCTGGGGGGTACCAAGAGACCCAGTACTTC. The full variable domain, in which reference TRBV7-2 and TRBJ2-5 provide the parts outside the CDR3, is GAGVSQSPSNKVTEKGKDVELRCDPISGHTALYWYRQSLGQGLEFLIYFQGNSAPDKSGLPSDRFSAERTGGSVSTLTIQRTQQEDSAVYLCASSLAGGYQETQYFGPGTRLLVL.

The chain combines TRBV25-1 with TRBJ2-7, with a tentative D call TRBD2 (6 bases). V was cut by 5 bases and J by 3 bases, with 14 bases left in between. The CDR3 runs to 14 residues. Germline loops: CDR1 MGHDK, CDR2 SYGVNS. CDR3 loop: CASSRGFLRYEQYF. The CDR3 nucleotides are TGTGCCAGCAGTCGGGGGTTTTTGCGCTACGAGCAGTACTTC.

The rearrangement links TRBV7-9 to TRBJ1-1; D gene uncertain. The CDR3 is 15 residues long. Per germline, CDR1 SEHNR and CDR2 FQNEAQ (reference sequence). The V gene lost 1 base and the J gene lost 5 bases, with 14 bases spanning the gap. CDR3 protein: CASSLVVRGGTEAFF. The CDR3 bases are TGTGCCAGCAGCTTAGTCGTCAGAGGAGGGACTGAAGCTTTCTTT.